This is a list of T cell receptor beta chains from one sample in a study of metastatic and nonmetastatic thyroid tumors. TCRdb re-called clones from the PCR reads using MiXCR. There are some 27,000 clones in the sample; more than 20% occur only once, and about 2.5% lies in the top ten. Sequenced: blood. The receptors were sampled from a female donor with papillary thyroid cancer or a benign thyroid nodule (not recorded which). Some clones in this sample may be carry-over from other donors' samples. CDR3s include the opening cysteine and the closing phenylalanine or tryptophan. Fields, in order: J gene, D gene, V gene, clone size, CDR3 length, CDR3 DNA, CDR3 protein. D genes are given only for firm matches. Size is stated for part of the rows, as once, few or many counts, or as a class when the clone is expanded.

>TRBJ1-1|.|TRBV5-6|many|13
TGTGCCAGCAGCGGTTATGTGAACACTGAAGCTTTCTTT
CASSGYVNTEAFF
>TRBJ1-5|.|TRBV10-3|.|18
TGTGCCATCAGTGACCCCTCCCTGAGACAGGCACAGAACCGGCCCCAGCATTTT
CAISDPSLRQAQNRPQHF
>TRBJ1-5|.|TRBV20-1|.|14
TGCAGTGCTAGAAAGGGGGATAGGGATCAGCCCCAGAATTTT
CSARKGDRDQPQNF
>TRBJ2-7|.|TRBV5-1|.|14
TGCGCCAGCAGCCACCAGGGGTCCTCCTACGAGCAGTACTTC
CASSHQGSSYEQYF
>TRBJ2-3|TRBD2|TRBV15|many|15
TGTGCCACCAGCGTACCCAGGGAGGGGACAGATACGCAGTATTTT
CATSVPREGTDTQYF
>TRBJ2-7|.|TRBV27|many|15
TGTGCCGTCCGGGGCGTTGGGGCGTTTACCTACGAGCAGTACTTC
CAVRGVGAFTYEQYF
>TRBJ2-4|.|TRBV7-9|many|12
TGTGCCAGCAGCCCCCCCCGAGGGATTCAGTACTTC
CASSPPRGIQYF
>TRBJ2-1|.|TRBV27|many|16
TGTGCCAGCAGTTTACTGGGCGGGAATGATAACAATGAGCAGTTCTTC
CASSLLGGNDNNEQFF
>TRBJ1-2|TRBD1|TRBV5-4|many|15
TGTGCCAGCAGCTCTAGGGACAGCATGACCTATGGCTACACCTTC
CASSSRDSMTYGYTF
>TRBJ2-3|TRBD2|TRBV20-1|.|15
TGCAGTGCCCGAACTAGCGTGAGGGCTACGTCTACGCAGTATTTT
CSARTSVRATSTQYF
>TRBJ1-2|.|TRBV6-6|many|16
TGTGCCAGCAGTTACTCGATCTGGGATAGGGACTATGGCTACACCTTC
CASSYSIWDRDYGYTF
>TRBJ1-3|.|TRBV18|.|14
TGTGCCAGCTCACCACCGGGGCAGCGGTACACCATATATTTT
CASSPPGQRYTIYF
>TRBJ2-1|TRBD1|TRBV5-6|once|15
TGTGCCAGCAGCTTGGCCACAGGGGGGCTAGAGGACCAGTTCTTC
CASSLATGGLEDQFF
>TRBJ2-7|.|TRBV27|medium-sized|14
TGTGCCAGCAGTAACCGGGGGCAATACTACGAGCAGTACTTC
CASSNRGQYYEQYF
>TRBJ1-1|.|TRBV20-1|.|11
TGCAGCGCAGGGAGGAACACTGAAGCTTTCTTT
CSAGRNTEAFF
>TRBJ1-4|TRBD1|TRBV7-6|many|16
TGTGCCAGCAGCACCCCCCGGACAGGGGTGCGCGAAAAACTGTTTTTT
CASSTPRTGVREKLFF
>TRBJ2-1|TRBD2|TRBV3-1|many|16
TGTGCCAGCAGCCAAGACTTAGCGGGAGGGTACAATGAGCAGTTCTTC
CASSQDLAGGYNEQFF
>TRBJ2-3|.|TRBV3-1|many|15
TGTGCCAGCAGCCAGCTCCCCGGAAGCACAGATACGCAGTATTTT
CASSQLPGSTDTQYF
>TRBJ2-1|.|TRBV11-3|many|13
TGTGCCAGCAGCTTAGTGTCGGGGTATGAGCAGTTCTTC
CASSLVSGYEQFF
>TRBJ1-6|.|TRBV2|many|13
TGTGCCAGCGGGGATAGGGGAAGATCACCCCTCCACTTT
CASGDRGRSPLHF
>TRBJ1-1|.|TRBV19|many|14
TGTGCCAGTAGTACCCCCGGGGGGAACACTGAAGCTTTCTTT
CASSTPGGNTEAFF
>TRBJ1-4|TRBD1|TRBV4-3|many|15
TGCGCCAGCAGCCAAGGAGGGACAGGGGTTGAAAAACTGTTTTTT
CASSQGGTGVEKLFF
>TRBJ1-6|TRBD1|TRBV27|.|14
TGTGCCAGAATCCGGGACAGGGTAAATTCACCCCTCAACTTT
CARIRDRVNSPLNF
>TRBJ2-7|.|TRBV6-1|few|16
TGTGCCAGCCAATTCCTCTTACCAGGGGAAGAATACGAGCAGTACTTC
CASQFLLPGEEYEQYF
>TRBJ2-2|.|TRBV5-1|many|13
TGCGCCAGCAGCCTGGATTTCACCGGGGAGCTGTTTTTT
CASSLDFTGELFF
>TRBJ1-2|TRBD1|TRBV19|few|15
TGTACCAGTACTCATCCGGGACAGTGGGCCTATGGCTACACCTTC
CTSTHPGQWAYGYTF
>TRBJ1-2|.|TRBV6-1|many|13
TGTGCCAGCAGCTTCGAGGGTGAGAGGGGCTACACCTTC
CASSFEGERGYTF
>TRBJ2-7|TRBD2|TRBV6-2/TRBV6-3|medium-sized|14
TGTGCCGTATTAGAGCGGGAGCTTAGATACGAGCAGTACTTC
CAVLERELRYEQYF
>TRBJ1-4|TRBD1|TRBV9|.|14
TGTGCCAGCAGCGTAGAGGGGGCGGGAGAAAAACTGTTTTTT
CASSVEGAGEKLFF
>TRBJ2-5|.|TRBV6-1|many|13
TGTGCCAGCAGTGCACCCTCCGAGGAGACCCAGTACTTC
CASSAPSEETQYF
>TRBJ2-2|.|TRBV28|.|13
TGTGCCAGCCAGTTTTTACTGACCGGGGAGCTGTTTTTT
CASQFLLTGELFF
>TRBJ2-5|.|TRBV30|many|13
TGTGCCTGGAACGGTGAGGACCAAGAGACCCAGTACTTC
CAWNGEDQETQYF
>TRBJ1-5|.|TRBV7-2|many|15
TGTGCCAGCAGCTTAATTCGGGGAAGCAATCAGCCCCAGCATTTT
CASSLIRGSNQPQHF
>TRBJ1-4|.|TRBV3-1|many|15
TGTGCCAGCAGCCAAGATGGGGGGCTGAATGAAAAACTGTTTTTT
CASSQDGGLNEKLFF
>TRBJ2-1|.|TRBV14|.|17
TGTGCCAGCCGCGAATCCGCCGGGTCAGGGGTCTACAATGAGCAGTTCTTC
CASRESAGSGVYNEQFF
>TRBJ1-1|.|TRBV6-1|many|15
TGTGCCAGCAGTAAGGATATCCTCGGGGACACTGAAGCTTTCTTT
CASSKDILGDTEAFF
>TRBJ1-1|.|TRBV20-1|many|14
TGCAGTGCTAGAGGTTCGACAGAGAACACTGAAGCTTTCTTT
CSARGSTENTEAFF
>TRBJ2-1|TRBD2|TRBV7-9|many|15
TGTGCCAGCAGCCACGGACTAGCGGGAGTCAATGAGCAGTTCTTC
CASSHGLAGVNEQFF
>TRBJ1-2|TRBD1|TRBV11-3|medium-sized|14
TGTGCCAGCAGCTCGGGACAGGGGATAGATGGCTACACCTTC
CASSSGQGIDGYTF
>TRBJ2-1|TRBD1|TRBV3-1|many|14
TGTGCCAGCAGCAAGCCGGACAGGGGAAATGAGCAGTTCTTC
CASSKPDRGNEQFF
>TRBJ2-7|.|TRBV9|many|14
TGTGCCAGCAGCTTAGGAGAGGGCCCCTACGAGCAGTACTTC
CASSLGEGPYEQYF
>TRBJ1-4|.|TRBV20-1|many|13
TGCAGTGCTAGAAGGTCAACTAATGAAAAACTGTTTTTT
CSARRSTNEKLFF
>TRBJ2-5|TRBD2|TRBV30|many|14
TGTGCCTGGACGGGACTAGCGGGAGAAGAGACCCAGTACTTC
CAWTGLAGEETQYF
>TRBJ2-4|TRBD2|TRBV11-3|many|21
TGTGCCAGCAGCTTAGGTGGTCTAGCGGGACTCCAAGATTTAGCCAAAAACATTCAGTACTTC
CASSLGGLAGLQDLAKNIQYF
>TRBJ2-2|TRBD1|TRBV10-1|many|14
TGCGCCAGCAGTGGGACAGGGGACACCGGGGAGCTGTTTTTT
CASSGTGDTGELFF
>TRBJ2-3|.|TRBV9|many|13
TGTGCCAGCAGCGTAGGAGTTGTAGATACGCAGTATTTT
CASSVGVVDTQYF
>TRBJ2-7|.|TRBV7-8|.|18
TGTGCCAGCAGCCCCTGGTCGTTTACAGGGACCCAGGGCCTCGAGCAGTACTTC
CASSPWSFTGTQGLEQYF
>TRBJ2-7|.|TRBV10-3|few|16
TGTGCCACCAGTGTCACCGGGGACTCCCGAGCATACGAGCAGTGCTTC
CATSVTGDSRAYEQCF
>TRBJ2-1|.|TRBV6-5|few|16
TGTGCCAGCAGTTACTCGATGGGATATCTCTACAATGAGCAGTTCTTC
CASSYSMGYLYNEQFF
>TRBJ2-1|.|TRBV29-1|many|16
TGCAGCGTTGGGGGTAGCGGACGAGTCGCATACAATGAGCAGTTCTTC
CSVGGSGRVAYNEQFF
>TRBJ2-1|TRBD1|TRBV5-1|.|14
TGCGCCAGCAGCTTAGACAGGGCCAACAATGAGCAGTTCTTC
CASSLDRANNEQFF
>TRBJ2-1|TRBD2|TRBV11-2|.|16
TGTGCCAGCAGCTTAGGAGCGGGAGGTCCGCGGCATGAGCAGTTCTTC
CASSLGAGGPRHEQFF
>TRBJ1-1|.|TRBV27|many|13
TGTGCCAGCTCACCGAGGCGGGGGCCGCGGGCTTTCTTT
CASSPRRGPRAFF
>TRBJ2-6|TRBD1|TRBV19|many|16
TGTGCCAGTACCCCGACAGGGACCTCTGGGGCCAACGTCCTGACTTTC
CASTPTGTSGANVLTF
>TRBJ2-6|.|TRBV10-2|many|19
TGCGCCAGCAGTGATGACACGGTCGCCATCCCCTCTGGGGCCAACGTCCTGACTTTC
CASSDDTVAIPSGANVLTF
>TRBJ2-1|TRBD2|TRBV7-8|medium-sized|16
TGTGCCAGCAGCTTTAGCGGGCTTAGCTCCTACAATGAGCAGTTCTTC
CASSFSGLSSYNEQFF
>TRBJ2-7|TRBD1|TRBV20-1|many|13
TGCAGTGCTAGAGGTCGGACAGGGTTCGAGCAGTACTTC
CSARGRTGFEQYF
>TRBJ2-2|.|TRBV27|.|15
TGTGCCAGCAGTTTAAACAGGAACACGGGGGCGGAGCTGTTTTTT
CASSLNRNTGAELFF
>TRBJ2-1|.|TRBV25-1|many|15
TGTGCCAGCAGTGAAGCGGGGTTGGAGAGCCGTGAGCAGTTCTTC
CASSEAGLESREQFF